These 15 T cell receptor beta chains came from one sample sequenced in a study of blood T cell repertoires in COVID-19. Only in-frame clones appear in the TCRdb table, and some are missing; sequencing was by immunoSEQ multiplex PCR. The sample consists of hundreds of thousands of clones, almost 90% of them appearing once. The sample consisted of PBMCs or T cells enriched from blood (not recorded which). The receptor source for this set is a woman aged 18-30 years with acute COVID-19.

The chain employs TRBV6-5 and TRBJ2-5; 11 bases agree with TRBD2. V lost 10 bases and J lost 5; bases outside the gene matches: 6. The CDR3 is made up of 13 amino acids. Germline CDR1 MNHEY, CDR2 SVGAGI. Here the CDR3 DNA reads TGTGCCACCGAAGGACTAGCGGGCGAGACCCAGTACTTC. Translating gives CATEGLAGETQYF.

In regard to this clone: It is unclear where the CDR3 begins or ends on the DNA, so no DNA is shown, and the CDR3 is as TCRdb lists it. This sequence joins TRBV10-3 and TRBJ2-3; the listed D gene, TRBD2, was not tested against the DNA. A total of 19 residues make up the CDR3, ends included. The germline V gene encodes CDR1 ENHRY and CDR2 SYGVKD. CDR3 amino acids: CAISVPPGLAGVGTDTQYF.

V gene TRBV29-1 combines with J gene TRBJ2-3, with D perhaps matching TRBD2 (5 bases). CDR1 and CDR2 (germline): SQVTM, ANQGSEA. Between the trimmed V and J ends, which lost 4 bases and 2 bases, there was a span of 16 bases. The CDR3 length is 15 residues. The CDR3 region is CSVVPGLRSTDTQYF. CDR3 nucleotide sequence: TGCAGCGTTGTTCCAGGACTGAGGTCCACAGATACGCAGTATTTT.

This chain connects TRBV6-2 or TRBV6-3 to TRBJ2-1; D is uncertain. From germline, CDR1 is MNHEY and CDR2 SVGEGT. Trimming stripped 1 base from V and 3 bases from J, with 4 bases between. The CDR3 has 13 residues. CDR3 sequence: CASSYFGYNEQFF. CDR3 sequence (DNA): TGTGCCAGCAGTTACTTCGGCTACAATGAGCAGTTCTTC.

J is TRBJ2-1 and V is TRBV5-1, with a weak D call TRBD2 (5 bases). CDR3 length: 15 amino acids. Trimming stripped 0 bases from V and 2 bases from J, with 9 bases between. Germline CDR1 SGHRS, CDR2 YFSETQ. This chain's CDR3 is CASSLEASTYNEQFF. CDR3 nucleotide sequence: TGCGCCAGCAGCTTGGAGGCTAGCACCTACAATGAGCAGTTCTTC.

The chain joins TRBV7-2 to TRBJ1-5; the match to TRBD1 covers 7 bases. CDR3 size: 15 residues. Germline V gives CDR1 SGHTA, CDR2 FQGNSA. With V trimmed by 5 bases and J by 7 bases, 11 bases remained unmatched. As DNA, the CDR3 is TGTGCCAGCAGCCAGCAGGGCCAGGGGGTGCAGCCCCAGCATTTT. As protein: CASSQQGQGVQPQHF.

The chain joins TRBV7-9 to TRBJ2-3; D remains ambiguous. The germline V gene encodes CDR1 SEHNR and CDR2 FQNEAQ (reference sequence). V was cut by 1 base and J by 2 bases, with 10 bases left in between. The CDR3 has 15 amino acids. CDR3: CASSLDGRLTDTQYF. CDR3 nucleotide sequence: TGTGCCAGCAGCTTAGACGGCAGACTCACAGATACGCAGTATTTT.

The V gene is TRBV27, the J gene TRBJ1-1, with D unclear. The V end was cut by 0 bases, the J end by 0 bases, with 11 bases between. The germline V gene encodes CDR1 MNHEY and CDR2 SMNVEV (reference sequence). The CDR3 loop spans 16 amino acids. Here the CDR3 DNA reads TGTGCCAGCAGTTTATCGGTTCCAGTACTGAACACTGAAGCTTTCTTT. Protein: CASSLSVPVLNTEAFF.

The rearrangement joins TRBV7-6 to TRBJ2-5; weak D call: TRBD1 (5 bases). The CDR3 is made up of 16 amino acids. CDR1 SGHVS and CDR2 FNYEAQ come from the germline V gene. Between the trimmed V and J ends, which lost 1 base and 5 bases, there was a span of 17 bases. The CDR3: CASSLGQWVSWETQYF. The DNA for the CDR3 is TGTGCCAGCAGCTTAGGACAGTGGGTTTCATGGGAGACCCAGTACTTC. The full variable domain, in which reference TRBV7-6 and TRBJ2-5 provide the parts outside the CDR3, is GAGVSQSPRYKVTKRGQDVALRCDPISGHVSLYWYRQALGQGPEFLTYFNYEAQQDKSGLPNDRFSAERPEGSISTLTIQRTEQRDSAMYRCASSLGQWVSWETQYFGPGTRLLVL.

V and J are TRBV19 and TRBJ1-1, with D uncertain. V was trimmed by 3 bases and J by 1 base, leaving 12 bases between them. In germline, CDR1 is LNHDA, CDR2 SQIVND (reference sequence). The CDR3 spans 15 residues. The CDR3 sequence is CASSIGPGPNTEAFF. Written as DNA, the CDR3 is TGTGCCAGTAGTATTGGTCCAGGCCCGAACACTGAAGCTTTCTTT.

This clone was observed once. The chain uses TRBV6-1 and TRBJ1-5; D remains unclear. Germline CDR1 is MNHNS and CDR2 is SASEGT. This CDR3 region has 15 residues. V lost 1 base and J lost 0, with 7 bases in between. The CDR3 here is CASSEDGLSNQPQHF. CDR3 bases: TGTGCCAGCAGTGAAGACGGACTTAGCAATCAGCCCCAGCATTTT.

This chain connects TRBV7-6 to TRBJ2-2; maybe TRBD2 (5 bases). Germline CDR1 is SGHVS and CDR2 is FNYEAQ. The germline V and J ends were trimmed by 0 bases and 6 bases, with 17 bases remaining between them. This CDR3 is 17 amino acids long. CDR3 sequence reads: CASSLAVVGSGSGELFF. Here the CDR3 DNA reads TGTGCCAGCAGCTTAGCCGTCGTAGGTTCGGGGTCCGGGGAGCTGTTTTTT.

This clone was seen once. The CDR3 DNA is TGTGCCAGTAGCATGACAGGAATCTATGGCTACACCTTC. Translated: CASSMTGIYGYTF. This chain links TRBV19 with TRBJ1-2; maybe TRBD1 (6 bases). Germline V gene data show CDR1 as LNHDA and CDR2 as SQIVND (reference sequence). The V end was cut by 6 bases, the J end by 4 bases, with 12 bases between. The CDR3 loop spans 13 amino acids.

The chain is built from TRBV4-2 and TRBJ2-1, with D possibly TRBD2 on 6 matching bases. V lost 3 bases and J lost 1, with 13 bases in between. This CDR3 spans 16 amino acids. CDR1 LGHNA and CDR2 YNFKEQ come from the germline V gene. The CDR3 sequence: CASSHSGPTSYNEQFF. DNA of the CDR3: TGTGCCAGCAGCCATAGCGGACCAACGTCCTACAATGAGCAGTTCTTC.

This clone was found a few times. J is TRBJ2-2 and V is TRBV28; 9 bases agree with TRBD2. Germline lookup yields CDR1 MDHEN and CDR2 SYDVKM. V dropped 10 bases and J dropped 5; count of bases not matched to a gene: 8. The CDR3 loop spans 14 amino acids. The CDR3 DNA follows: TGTGCCACCCAGCTTAGCGGGGGAACCGGGGAGCTGTTTTTT. Translated: CATQLSGGTGELFF.